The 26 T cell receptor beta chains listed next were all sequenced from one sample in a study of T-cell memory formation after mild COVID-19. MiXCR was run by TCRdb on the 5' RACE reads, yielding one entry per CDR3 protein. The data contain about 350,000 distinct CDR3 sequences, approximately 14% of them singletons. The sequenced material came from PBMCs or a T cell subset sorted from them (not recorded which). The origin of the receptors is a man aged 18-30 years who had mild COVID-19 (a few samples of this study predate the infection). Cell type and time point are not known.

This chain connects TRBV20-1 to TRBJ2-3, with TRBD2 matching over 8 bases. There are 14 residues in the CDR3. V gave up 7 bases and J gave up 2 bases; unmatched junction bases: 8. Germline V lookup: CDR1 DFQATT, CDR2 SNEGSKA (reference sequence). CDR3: CSVTGTRPTDTQYF. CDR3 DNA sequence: TGCAGTGTTACGGGGACTAGGCCCACAGATACGCAGTATTTT.

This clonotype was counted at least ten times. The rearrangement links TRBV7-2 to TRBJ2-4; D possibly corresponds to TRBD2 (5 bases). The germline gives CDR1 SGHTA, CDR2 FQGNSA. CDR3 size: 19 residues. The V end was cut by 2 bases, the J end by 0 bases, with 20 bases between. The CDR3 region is CASSLFIGERRLAKNIQYF. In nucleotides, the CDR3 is TGTGCCAGCAGCTTATTTATCGGGGAGCGACGACTAGCCAAAAACATTCAGTACTTC. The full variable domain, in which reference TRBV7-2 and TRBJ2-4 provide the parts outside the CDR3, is GAGVSQSPSNKVTEKGKDVELRCDPISGHTALYWYRQSLGQGLEFLIYFQGNSAPDKSGLPSDRFSAERTGGSVSTLTIQRTQQEDSAVYLCASSLFIGERRLAKNIQYFGAGTRLSVL.

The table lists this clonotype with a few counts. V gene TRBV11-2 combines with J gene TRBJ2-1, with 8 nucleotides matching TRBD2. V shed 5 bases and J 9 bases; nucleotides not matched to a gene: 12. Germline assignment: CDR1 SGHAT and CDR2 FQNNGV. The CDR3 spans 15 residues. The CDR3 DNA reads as TGTGCCAGCAGCCCCCTGGCACTAGCGGTATTTGAGCAGTTCTTC. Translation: CASSPLALAVFEQFF. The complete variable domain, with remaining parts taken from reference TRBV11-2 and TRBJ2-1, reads EAGVAQSPRYKIIEKRQSVAFWCNPISGHATLYWYQQILGQGPKLLIQFQNNGVVDDSQLPKDRFSAERLKGVDSTLKIQPAKLEDSAVYLCASSPLALAVFEQFFGPGTRLTVL.

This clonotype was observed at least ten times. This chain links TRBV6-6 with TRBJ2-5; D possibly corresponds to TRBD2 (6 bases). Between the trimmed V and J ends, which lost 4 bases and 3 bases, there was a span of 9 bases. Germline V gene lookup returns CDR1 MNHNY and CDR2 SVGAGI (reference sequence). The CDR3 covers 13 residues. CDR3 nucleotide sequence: TGTGCCAGCAGTTGGTCGGGGGAAGAGACCCAGTACTTC. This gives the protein CASSWSGEETQYF.

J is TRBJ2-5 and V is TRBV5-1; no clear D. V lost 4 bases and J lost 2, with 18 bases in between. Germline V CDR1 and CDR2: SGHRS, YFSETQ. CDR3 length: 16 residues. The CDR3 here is CASSPHSNWWQETQYF. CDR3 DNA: TGCGCCAGCAGCCCACACAGCAACTGGTGGCAAGAGACCCAGTACTTC.

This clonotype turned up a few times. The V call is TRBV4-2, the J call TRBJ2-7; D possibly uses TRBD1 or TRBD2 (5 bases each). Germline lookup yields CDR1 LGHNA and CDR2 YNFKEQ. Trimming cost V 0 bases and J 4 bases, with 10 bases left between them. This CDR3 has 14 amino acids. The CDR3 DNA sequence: TGTGCCAGCAGCCAAGAACTAGACAGTTACGAGCAGTACTTC. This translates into CASSQELDSYEQYF.

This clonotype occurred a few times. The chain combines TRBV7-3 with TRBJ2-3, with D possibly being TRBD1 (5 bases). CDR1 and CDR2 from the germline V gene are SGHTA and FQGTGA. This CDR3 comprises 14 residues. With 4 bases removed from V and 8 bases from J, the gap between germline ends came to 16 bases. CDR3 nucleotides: TGTGCCAGCAGCTCGGTGTCTTGGGGCGGTACGCAGTATTTT. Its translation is CASSSVSWGGTQYF.

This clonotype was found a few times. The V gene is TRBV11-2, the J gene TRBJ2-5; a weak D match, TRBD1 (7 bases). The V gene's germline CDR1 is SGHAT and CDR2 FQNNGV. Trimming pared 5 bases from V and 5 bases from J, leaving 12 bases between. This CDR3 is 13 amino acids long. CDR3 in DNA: TGTGCCAGCAGCCCGACAGGGAGGGAGACCCAGTACTTC. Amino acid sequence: CASSPTGRETQYF.

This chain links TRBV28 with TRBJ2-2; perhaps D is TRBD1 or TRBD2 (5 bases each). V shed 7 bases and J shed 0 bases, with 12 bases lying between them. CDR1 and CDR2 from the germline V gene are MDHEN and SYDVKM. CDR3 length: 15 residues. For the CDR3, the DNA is TGTGCCAGCAACTCTCGGGGCTCGAACACCGGGGAGCTGTTTTTT. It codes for CASNSRGSNTGELFF.

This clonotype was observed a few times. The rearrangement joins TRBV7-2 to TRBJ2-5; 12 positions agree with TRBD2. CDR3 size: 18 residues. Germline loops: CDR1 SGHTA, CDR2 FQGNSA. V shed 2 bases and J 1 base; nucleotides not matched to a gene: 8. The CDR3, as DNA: TGTGCCAGCAGCTTATGGGTACTAGCGGGGGGTAGCCAAGAGACCCAGTACTTC. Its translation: CASSLWVLAGGSQETQYF. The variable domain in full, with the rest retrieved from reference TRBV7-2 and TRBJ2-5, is GAGVSQSPSNKVTEKGKDVELRCDPISGHTALYWYRQSLGQGLEFLIYFQGNSAPDKSGLPSDRFSAERTGGSVSTLTIQRTQQEDSAVYLCASSLWVLAGGSQETQYFGPGTRLLVL.

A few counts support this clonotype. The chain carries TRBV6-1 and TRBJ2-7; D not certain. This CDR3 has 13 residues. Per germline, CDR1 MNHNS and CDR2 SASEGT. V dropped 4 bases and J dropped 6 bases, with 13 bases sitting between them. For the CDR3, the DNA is TGTGCCAGCAGTGTAGGGCAATTTCCCGAGCAGTACTTC. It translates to CASSVGQFPEQYF.

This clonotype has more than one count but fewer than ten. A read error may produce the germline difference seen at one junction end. The CDR3 bases are TGTGCCAGCAGCTTTACTAAGGAAAAACTGTTTTTT. Residues: CASSFTKEKLFF. V is TRBV6-6 and J is TRBJ1-4; D is ambiguous. Germline loops: CDR1 MNHNY, CDR2 SVGAGI (reference sequence). The length of the CDR3 is 12 residues.

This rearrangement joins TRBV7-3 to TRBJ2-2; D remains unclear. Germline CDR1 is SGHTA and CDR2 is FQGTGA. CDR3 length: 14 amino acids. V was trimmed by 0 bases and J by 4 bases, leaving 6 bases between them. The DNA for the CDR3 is TGTGCCAGCAGCTTAACCCCCGGCACCGGGGAGCTGTTTTTT. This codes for CASSLTPGTGELFF.

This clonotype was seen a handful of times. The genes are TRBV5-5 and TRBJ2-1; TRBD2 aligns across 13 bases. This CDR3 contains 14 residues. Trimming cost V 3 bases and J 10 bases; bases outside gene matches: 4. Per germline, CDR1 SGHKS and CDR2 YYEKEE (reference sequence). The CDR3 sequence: CASSWTSGGGEQFF. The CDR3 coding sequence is TGTGCCAGCAGCTGGACTAGCGGGGGCGGGGAGCAGTTCTTC.

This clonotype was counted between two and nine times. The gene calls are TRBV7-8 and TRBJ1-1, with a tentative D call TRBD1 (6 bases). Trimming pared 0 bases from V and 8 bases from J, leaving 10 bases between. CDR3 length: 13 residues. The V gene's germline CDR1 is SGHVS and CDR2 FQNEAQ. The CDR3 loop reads CASSLATGTEAFF. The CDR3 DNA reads TGTGCCAGCAGCTTAGCTACCGGGACAGAAGCTTTCTTT.

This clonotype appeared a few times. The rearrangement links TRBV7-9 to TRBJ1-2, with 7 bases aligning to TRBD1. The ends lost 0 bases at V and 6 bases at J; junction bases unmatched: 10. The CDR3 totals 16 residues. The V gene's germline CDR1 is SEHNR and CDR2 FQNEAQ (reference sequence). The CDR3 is CASSLAPQGRSDGYTF. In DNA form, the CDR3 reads TGTGCCAGCAGCTTAGCGCCACAGGGGCGATCGGATGGCTACACCTTC.

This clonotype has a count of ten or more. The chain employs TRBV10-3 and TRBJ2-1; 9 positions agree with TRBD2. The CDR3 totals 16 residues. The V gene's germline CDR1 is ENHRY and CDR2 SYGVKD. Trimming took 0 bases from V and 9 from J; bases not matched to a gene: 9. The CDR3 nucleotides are TGTGCCATCAGTGAGTCAAGAGCGGGGGGTATGAGTGAGCAGTTCTTC. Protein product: CAISESRAGGMSEQFF.

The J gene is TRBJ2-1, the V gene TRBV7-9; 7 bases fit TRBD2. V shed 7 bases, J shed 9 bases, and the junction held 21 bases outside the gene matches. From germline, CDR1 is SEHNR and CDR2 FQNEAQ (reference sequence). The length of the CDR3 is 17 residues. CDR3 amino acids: CASNGYNPGLRMGEQFF. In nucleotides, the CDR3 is TGTGCCAGCAACGGCTACAATCCGGGACTACGCATGGGTGAGCAGTTCTTC.

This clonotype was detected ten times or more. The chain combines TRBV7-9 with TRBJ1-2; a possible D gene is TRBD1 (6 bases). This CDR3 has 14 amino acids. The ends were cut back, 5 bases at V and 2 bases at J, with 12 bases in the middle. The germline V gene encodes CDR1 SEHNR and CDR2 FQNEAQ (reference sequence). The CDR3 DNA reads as TGTGCCAGCAGCCCGACAGGTTCGAACTATGGCTACACCTTC. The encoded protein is CASSPTGSNYGYTF.

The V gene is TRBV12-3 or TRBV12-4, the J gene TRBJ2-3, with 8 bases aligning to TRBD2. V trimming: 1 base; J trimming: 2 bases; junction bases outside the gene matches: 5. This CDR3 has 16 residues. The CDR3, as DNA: TGTGCCAGCAGTTTAGGAGCGGGGGCGATCACAGATACGCAGTATTTT. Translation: CASSLGAGAITDTQYF.

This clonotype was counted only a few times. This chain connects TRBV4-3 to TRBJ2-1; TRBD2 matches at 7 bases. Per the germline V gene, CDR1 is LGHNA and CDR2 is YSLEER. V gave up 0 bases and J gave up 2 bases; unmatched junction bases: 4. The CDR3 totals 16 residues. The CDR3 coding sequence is TGCGCCAGCAGCCAAGAGGCGGGGACTACCTACAATGAGCAGTTCTTC. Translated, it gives CASSQEAGTTYNEQFF.

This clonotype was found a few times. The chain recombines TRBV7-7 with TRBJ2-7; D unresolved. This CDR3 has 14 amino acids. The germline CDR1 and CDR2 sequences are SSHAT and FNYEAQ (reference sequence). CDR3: CASSLPRYPYEQYV. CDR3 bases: TGTGCTAGCAGCTTACCCAGGTATCCCTACGAGCAGTACGTC.

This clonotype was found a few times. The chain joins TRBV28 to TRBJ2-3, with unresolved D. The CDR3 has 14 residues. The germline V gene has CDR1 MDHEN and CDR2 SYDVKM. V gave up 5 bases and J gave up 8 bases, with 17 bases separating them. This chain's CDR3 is CASSMRTPTGTQYF. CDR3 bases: TGTGCCAGCAGTATGAGGACCCCGACGGGTACGCAGTATTTT.

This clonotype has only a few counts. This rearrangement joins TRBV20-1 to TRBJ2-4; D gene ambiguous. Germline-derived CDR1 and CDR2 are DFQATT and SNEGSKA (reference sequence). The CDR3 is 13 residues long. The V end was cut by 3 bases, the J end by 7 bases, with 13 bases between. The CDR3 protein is CSASDLGRNIQYF. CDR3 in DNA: TGCAGTGCTAGTGACCTCGGAAGGAACATTCAGTACTTC.

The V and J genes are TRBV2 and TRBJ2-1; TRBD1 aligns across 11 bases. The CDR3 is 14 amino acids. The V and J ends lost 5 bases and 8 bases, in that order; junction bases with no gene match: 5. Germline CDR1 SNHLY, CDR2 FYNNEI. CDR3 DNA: TGTGCCAGCAGTTGGGACAGGGGGGCGGATGAGCAGTTCTTC. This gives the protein CASSWDRGADEQFF.

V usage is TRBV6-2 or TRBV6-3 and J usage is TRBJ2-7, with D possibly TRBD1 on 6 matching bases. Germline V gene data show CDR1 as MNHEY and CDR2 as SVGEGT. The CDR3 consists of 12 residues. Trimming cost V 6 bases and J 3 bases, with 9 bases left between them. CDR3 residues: CASSAGDYEQYV. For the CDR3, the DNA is TGTGCCAGCAGCGCAGGGGACTACGAGCAGTACGTC.